The 30 T cell receptor beta chains below all came from one sample that was sequenced in a study of T-cell reconstitution after alpha-beta-depleted transplantation in children. Unique molecular identifiers tagged the TCRbeta library. TCRdb analysed the PCR reads with MiXCR anew, one entry per CDR3 protein. The profile shows tens of thousands of distinct CDR3 sequences, about 40% of them singletons. The sample here was PBMCs, mostly from graft donor cells, taken 360 days after TCRalphabeta/CD19-depleted stem cell transplant. The origin of the receptors is a male patient younger than 18 who had a stem cell transplant for acute lymphoblastic leukemia, so the T cells may come from the graft donor.

This chain links TRBV9 with TRBJ2-2, with D hard to call. Germline V gene lookup returns CDR1 SGDLS and CDR2 YYNGEE. Trimming took off 0 bases at V and 2 bases at J, with 8 bases between the two ends. This CDR3 contains 15 residues. The CDR3 DNA sequence: TGTGCCAGCAGCGTAGGGGTAGTCAACACCGGGGAGCTGTTTTTT. Translating gives CASSVGVVNTGELFF.

About this clonotype itself: At one of its ends the junction is not consistent with the germline gene, which may arise from a read error. The chain combines TRBV7-2 with TRBJ2-1, with TRBD2 matching over 10 bases. Germline V gene lookup returns CDR1 SGHTA and CDR2 FQGNSA. The CDR3 totals 15 residues. The CDR3 spells CASSFKASLAGALVF. The CDR3 DNA sequence: TGTGCCAGCAGCTTTAAGGCCTCCCTAGCGGGGGCCCTCGTCTTC.

A few counts support this clonotype. This chain uses TRBV2 with TRBJ1-1, with D possibly matching TRBD1 (6 bases). The CDR3 covers 15 residues. Germline V gene sequence: CDR1 SNHLY, CDR2 FYNNEI. Deletions cut 5 bases from V and 0 bases from J, with 13 bases between. CDR3 residues: CASSKKTGMNTEAFF. CDR3 nucleotides: TGTGCCAGCAGTAAAAAGACAGGCATGAACACTGAAGCTTTCTTT.

The CDR3 here is CASSRGQGGQPQHF. The CDR3 region has the DNA TGTGCCAGCAGTCGAGGACAGGGAGGGCAGCCCCAGCATTTT. V and J are TRBV6-1 and TRBJ1-5, with TRBD1 matching 8 bases. Per the germline V gene, CDR1 is MNHNS and CDR2 is SASEGT. The CDR3 totals 14 residues. The trim removed 5 bases at V and 7 bases at J, leaving 7 bases unmatched.

The chain combines TRBV6-2 or TRBV6-3 with TRBJ2-3; D not resolved. CDR3 length: 12 amino acids. In germline, CDR1 is MNHEY, CDR2 SVGEGT. The V and J ends lost 5 bases and 5 bases respectively, with 8 bases between them. The CDR3 protein is CASSQVGDTQYF. In DNA, the CDR3 is TGTGCCAGCAGTCAAGTAGGAGATACGCAGTATTTT.

The genes are TRBV25-1 and TRBJ2-1, with D hard to call. CDR3 size: 14 residues. Trimming cost V 5 bases and J 6 bases, with 14 bases left between them. Germline CDR1 and CDR2: MGHDK and SYGVNS. The CDR3 sequence is CASSRGSPSNEQFF. The CDR3 DNA sequence: TGTGCCAGCAGTAGAGGATCCCCATCCAATGAGCAGTTCTTC.

DNA for the CDR3: TGCAGCGTGACGGGATCGGGCCAAACGGAGACCCAGTACTTC. This sequence encodes CSVTGSGQTETQYF. The chain has TRBV29-1 and TRBJ2-5; possibly TRBD2 for D (5 bases). The V end lost 6 bases, the J end lost 5 bases, and 19 bases lay between the germline ends. CDR3 length: 14 residues. Germline lookup yields CDR1 SQVTM and CDR2 ANQGSEA.

On this clonotype itself: The CDR3 does not close with the conserved phenylalanine or tryptophan, likely indicating a read error. The limits of the CDR3 on the DNA are not certain, so only TCRdb's listed CDR3 is given. The chain combines TRBV9 with TRBJ1-1; the DNA was not used to check the table's D call, TRBD1. Germline V gene lookup returns CDR1 SGDLS and CDR2 YYNGEE. Both ends counted, the CDR3 spans 10 residues. CDR3 amino acids: CASSVPGART.

This clonotype was seen just once. The V gene is TRBV4-3, the J gene TRBJ2-1; D not resolved. The V gene lost 0 bases and the J gene lost 4 bases, with 7 bases spanning the gap. The germline V gene encodes CDR1 LGHNA and CDR2 YSLEER. The CDR3 length is 14 residues. The CDR3 DNA is TGCGCCAGCAGCCAAGACTCGGTATACAATGAGCAGTTCTTC. Protein: CASSQDSVYNEQFF.

The chain has TRBV27 and TRBJ1-2; tentatively, D is TRBD1 (6 bases). This CDR3 has 15 residues. V was trimmed by 5 bases and J by 7 bases, leaving 20 bases between them. Germline CDR1 MNHEY, CDR2 SMNVEV (reference sequence). CDR3 protein: CASSPWNRALGGYTF. DNA of the CDR3: TGTGCCAGCAGTCCATGGAACAGGGCATTAGGTGGCTACACCTTC.

The genes are TRBV27 and TRBJ2-3; D assignment may be TRBD1 or TRBD2 (6 bases each). CDR3 length equals 17 residues. Germline V gives CDR1 MNHEY, CDR2 SMNVEV (reference sequence). Trimming shortened V by 3 bases and J by 2 bases, and 18 bases separated the two germline ends. CDR3 sequence reads: CASSFLGGPSPTDTQYF. The CDR3 coding sequence is TGTGCCAGCAGTTTTTTAGGGGGGCCGAGCCCCACAGATACGCAGTATTTT.

Ten or more counts support this clonotype. The CDR3 sequence: CASRGRDSYEQYF. The CDR3 coding sequence is TGTGCCAGCAGGGGCAGGGACTCCTACGAGCAGTACTTC. This chain links TRBV25-1 with TRBJ2-7; weak D call: TRBD1 (5 bases). V dropped 6 bases and J dropped 0 bases, with 9 bases sitting between them. From germline, CDR1 is MGHDK and CDR2 SYGVNS. This CDR3 comprises 13 residues.

The chain combines TRBV20-1 with TRBJ2-3; 9 bases map to TRBD2. CDR3 length: 15 amino acids. Germline lookup yields CDR1 DFQATT and CDR2 SNEGSKA (reference sequence). V was clipped by 5 bases and J by 2 bases; unmatched bases: 8. CDR3 sequence: CSAGLAGDATDTQYF. The CDR3, as DNA: TGCAGTGCTGGTTTAGCGGGGGATGCCACAGATACGCAGTATTTT.

This clonotype was recorded a few times. The rearrangement links TRBV9 to TRBJ2-3; D unclear. Germline lookup yields CDR1 SGDLS and CDR2 YYNGEE. V gave up 4 bases and J gave up 6 bases, with 9 bases separating them. The CDR3 runs to 12 residues. In nucleotides, the CDR3 is TGTGCCAGCAGCCTATACGGCGATACGCAGTATTTT. It translates to CASSLYGDTQYF.

This clonotype was found a few times. The V gene is TRBV20-1, the J gene TRBJ1-2; TRBD1 matches 7 bases. This CDR3 is built from 14 residues. The germline CDR1 and CDR2 sequences are DFQATT and SNEGSKA (reference sequence). V trimming: 5 bases; J trimming: 4 bases; junction bases outside the gene matches: 10. The CDR3 here is CSAAPRQGPYGYTF. In DNA, the CDR3 is TGCAGTGCTGCACCAAGACAGGGCCCCTATGGCTACACCTTC.

The chain uses TRBV10-2 and TRBJ2-6; D tentatively fits TRBD1 or TRBD2 (5 bases each). In germline, CDR1 is WSHSY, CDR2 SAAADI. This CDR3 has 14 residues. V gave up 9 bases and J gave up 4 bases, with 13 bases separating them. The CDR3 sequence is CASLGVTGANVLTF. In nucleotides, the CDR3 is TGCGCCAGTTTGGGGGTCACCGGGGCCAACGTCCTGACTTTC.

The sample holds many counts of this clonotype. This chain joins TRBV29-1 and TRBJ2-2; TRBD1 is a possible D gene (7 bases). The CDR3 is 16 residues long. Looked up from germline, CDR1 is SQVTM and CDR2 is ANQGSEA. V shed 5 bases and J shed 5 bases, with 21 bases lying between them. CDR3 protein: CSVKVRGRLNTGELFF. In nucleotides, the CDR3 is TGCAGCGTTAAGGTCAGGGGGAGGCTAAATACCGGGGAGCTGTTTTTT.

The rearrangement uses TRBV2 and TRBJ2-2; no reliable D call. The CDR3 is made up of 14 amino acids. Trimming took 6 bases from V and 7 from J, leaving 15 bases between them. From germline, CDR1 is SNHLY and CDR2 FYNNEI. DNA of the CDR3: TGTGCCAGCAGCGAACCCGGGCCGGACGGGGAGCTGTTTTTT. Translation gives CASSEPGPDGELFF.

In this sample, this clonotype turned up a few times. This CDR3 is CATSRESGWSNQPQHF. The CDR3 DNA reads as TGTGCCACCAGCAGAGAATCGGGGTGGAGCAATCAGCCCCAGCATTTT. The chain links TRBV15 to TRBJ1-5; unclear D gene. The V gene lost 0 bases and the J gene lost 1 base, with 10 bases spanning the gap. The CDR3 length is 16 residues. Germline V lookup: CDR1 LNHNV, CDR2 YYDKDF (reference sequence).

The chain couples TRBV28 to TRBJ1-4; tentatively, D is TRBD1 (5 bases). The germline gives CDR1 MDHEN, CDR2 SYDVKM. V was cut by 2 bases and J by 5 bases, with 6 bases left in between. The CDR3 loop spans 13 amino acids. Here the CDR3 DNA reads TGTGCCAGCAGTTTAGGGGGGAATGAAAAACTGTTTTTT. Amino acids: CASSLGGNEKLFF.

This chain uses TRBV10-3 with TRBJ2-5; TRBD2 agrees at 8 bases. The germline V gene encodes CDR1 ENHRY and CDR2 SYGVKD. This CDR3 contains 15 residues. After removal of 2 bases from V and 5 bases from J, the junction contained 7 bases not matched to a gene. CDR3 protein: CAISEVAGSRETQYF. CDR3 DNA sequence: TGTGCCATCAGTGAGGTAGCGGGGTCGAGGGAGACCCAGTACTTC.

The CDR3 region is CASTTGTRSSYEQYF. CDR3 DNA: TGTGCCAGTACGACCGGGACCCGGAGCTCCTACGAGCAGTACTTC. The chain combines TRBV19 with TRBJ2-7; D might be TRBD1 or TRBD2, each matching 5 bases. The CDR3 is 15 amino acids. Trimming cost V 7 bases and J 0 bases, with 16 bases left between them. Germline-derived CDR1 and CDR2 are LNHDA and SQIVND (reference sequence).

The CDR3 DNA reads as TGTGCCAGCAGCTTAAAGCCAGGGGATGGATATGGCTACACCTTC. Encoded protein: CASSLKPGDGYGYTF. The rearrangement links TRBV7-2 to TRBJ1-2; D may be TRBD1 (6 bases). Looked up from germline, CDR1 is SGHTA and CDR2 is FQGNSA. This CDR3 comprises 15 residues. Trimming took off 2 bases at V and 5 bases at J, with 15 bases between the two ends.

The gene calls are TRBV12-3 or TRBV12-4 and TRBJ1-1; D not certain. V lost 6 bases and J lost 0, with 20 bases in between. The CDR3 covers 17 residues. CDR3 nucleotide sequence: TGTGCCAGCAGCTTACATGTTGGGAGTTCCATGAACACTGAAGCTTTCTTT. Translation gives CASSLHVGSSMNTEAFF.

The chain employs TRBV12-3 or TRBV12-4 and TRBJ2-7; 13 bases align to TRBD2. The CDR3 is made up of 14 amino acids. V lost 8 bases to trimming and J lost 4 bases; unmatched junction nucleotides: 5. The CDR3 loop reads CASQSTSGRYEQYF. DNA for the CDR3: TGTGCCAGCCAATCGACTAGCGGGAGGTACGAGCAGTACTTC.

This clonotype was counted between two and nine times. This chain connects TRBV12-3 or TRBV12-4 to TRBJ2-6; no clear D gene. This CDR3 region has 17 residues. Between the trimmed V and J ends, which lost 4 bases and 0 bases, there was a span of 13 bases. CDR3 residues: CASSSDTILSGANVLTF. CDR3 in DNA: TGTGCCAGCAGTTCAGATACCATCCTCTCTGGGGCCAACGTCCTGACTTTC.

The chain employs TRBV9 and TRBJ2-6; TRBD1 matches 8 bases. V lost 0 bases and J lost 0; bases outside the gene matches: 8. This CDR3 comprises 19 residues. Germline V gives CDR1 SGDLS, CDR2 YYNGEE. The CDR3, as DNA: TGTGCCAGCAGCGTAGAAGTGGACAGGGCGGTCTCTGGGGCCAACGTCCTGACTTTC. The encoded protein is CASSVEVDRAVSGANVLTF.

The rearrangement joins TRBV4-3 to TRBJ2-2, with D possibly being TRBD1 (5 bases). V lost 4 bases to trimming and J lost 6 bases, with 21 bases between them. CDR3 length: 17 amino acids. From germline, CDR1 is LGHNA and CDR2 YSLEER. CDR3 residues: CASSPLVWWGLAGELFF. DNA for the CDR3: TGCGCCAGCAGCCCCTTAGTGTGGTGGGGCTTGGCCGGGGAGCTGTTTTTT.

This clonotype was observed a handful of times. The chain recombines TRBV5-1 with TRBJ2-7, with a weak D call TRBD2 (6 bases). V lost 2 bases, J lost 3 bases, and 27 bases lay in between. CDR1 SGHRS and CDR2 YFSETQ come from the germline V gene. CDR3 length: 19 amino acids. The CDR3 here is CASSFQVTAGRGPIYEQYF. CDR3 DNA sequence: TGCGCCAGCAGCTTCCAAGTGACAGCGGGTAGAGGCCCCATCTACGAGCAGTACTTC.

The V call is TRBV29-1, the J call TRBJ2-3; the match to TRBD2 covers 11 bases. The V gene's germline CDR1 is SQVTM and CDR2 ANQGSEA. V lost 7 bases to trimming and J lost 6 bases; unmatched junction nucleotides: 12. The CDR3 extends over 15 amino acids. CDR3 region: CSAGEPGLAGDTQYF. In DNA form, the CDR3 reads TGCAGCGCAGGAGAACCCGGACTAGCGGGCGATACGCAGTATTTT.